This T cell receptor (beta chain) was documented in a study of blood T cell repertoires in COVID-19. Study overall: Some COVID-19 samples were acute and others convalescent; all came from the United States, Italy and Spain. Sample material is recorded as cDNA or gDNA derived from T cells, B-cell-depleted T cells, or PBMCs.

Recruited during active infection, patients (from Seattle) were subsequently followed longitudinally. The data were produced by immunoSEQ multiplex PCR, yet TCRdb's version contains in-frame clones alone and is incomplete. The sample records 250,000 to 300,000 clones, about 90% being singletons. The CDR3 runs to 14 residues. This receptor was obtained from a woman younger than 45 with COVID-19, enrolled during active disease. Sequencing used peripheral blood. The chain is built from TRBV21-1 and TRBJ1-5; the D call in the table, TRBD1, was not verified against the DNA. TRBV21-1 is termed a pseudogene. The CDR3 loop reads CASKHQFSNQPQHF. The CDR3 DNA sequence: TGTGCCAGCAAACACCAGTTTAGCAATCAGCCCCAGCATTTT.